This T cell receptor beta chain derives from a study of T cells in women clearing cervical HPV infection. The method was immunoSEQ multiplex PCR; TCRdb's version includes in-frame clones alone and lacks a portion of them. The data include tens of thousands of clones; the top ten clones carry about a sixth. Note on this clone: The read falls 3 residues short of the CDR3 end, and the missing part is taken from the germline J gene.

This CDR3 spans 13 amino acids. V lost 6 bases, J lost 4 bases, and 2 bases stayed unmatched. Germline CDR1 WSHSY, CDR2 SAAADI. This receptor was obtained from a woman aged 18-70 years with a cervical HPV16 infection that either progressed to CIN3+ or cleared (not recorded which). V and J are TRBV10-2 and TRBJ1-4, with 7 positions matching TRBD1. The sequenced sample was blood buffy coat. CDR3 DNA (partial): TGCGCCAGCAGGGGACAGCTTAATGAAAAA. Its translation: CASRGQLNEK. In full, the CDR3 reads CASRGQLNEKLFF.